This T cell receptor beta chain was recovered during a study of blood T cells in healthy people across ages. The wider study: About one barcoded beta molecule was captured per two T cells (by template switching).

In its sample, this clonotype was seen a few times. Its target is unknown. Together with a sample-barcoded 5' primer, a J-beta primer mix was included in a second PCR lasting about 6 to 11 cycles. Via MiXCR, TCRdb re-called the 5' RACE reads, giving one row per CDR3 protein. The sample carries some 1.8 million distinct CDR3 sequences, approximately 40% recorded once. Germline V lookup: CDR1 MNHEY, CDR2 SVGAGI. The V gene lost 0 bases and the J gene lost 4 bases, with 14 bases spanning the gap. The CDR3 extends over 16 amino acids. Study-wide points: Age brought a roughly linear fall in TCR beta diversity measured per million T cells. The study found more naive CD4+ cells and higher diversity in long-lived than aged donors.

The receptor was derived from a human donor in good health. Sequenced sample: blood. The chain carries TRBV6-5 and TRBJ2-3; a possible D gene is TRBD2 (6 bases). CDR3 DNA: TGTGCCAGCAGTTACTCGGTCGGGGAGGCCGCAGATACGCAGTATTTT. As protein: CASSYSVGEAADTQYF.